The 22 T cell receptor beta chains below all came from one sample that was sequenced in a study of shared clonotypes between healthy human individuals. Assay: immunoSEQ multiplex PCR; the TCRdb copy retains only in-frame clones and omits some. The sample carries fewer than 1.8 million clones, approximately 98.5% recorded once. The sample taken for sequencing was naive CD4+ T cells sorted from blood. The subset denotes: CD45RA+ positively selected. These receptors all stem from a man younger than 40 in good health.

The chain recombines TRBV5-8 with TRBJ2-3; 8 bases match TRBD2. Looked up from germline, CDR1 is SGHTS and CDR2 is YDEGEE. This CDR3 contains 17 residues. The ends lost 4 bases at V and 2 bases at J; junction bases unmatched: 12. The CDR3 is CASSPRTGLGNTDTQYF. CDR3 DNA sequence: TGTGCCAGCAGCCCGAGGACGGGACTAGGAAACACAGATACGCAGTATTTT.

The chain recombines TRBV29-1 with TRBJ2-1, with D possibly matching TRBD2 (6 bases). The CDR3 consists of 15 residues. Per the germline V gene, CDR1 is SQVTM and CDR2 is ANQGSEA. The V and J ends lost 4 bases and 6 bases respectively, with 19 bases between them. The CDR3 DNA is TGCAGCGTTGTAGGTCGGGAGTGGCGGTCCAATGAGCAGTTCTTC. Its protein product is CSVVGREWRSNEQFF.

The rearrangement uses TRBV6-6 and TRBJ2-1; 10 bases map to TRBD2. After removal of 7 bases from V and 5 bases from J, the junction contained 5 bases not matched to a gene. Germline CDR1 reads MNHNY; CDR2 reads SVGAGI (reference sequence). The CDR3 is 14 amino acids. The CDR3 spells CASTGLAVDNEQFF. In DNA, the CDR3 is TGTGCCAGCACCGGACTAGCGGTTGACAATGAGCAGTTCTTC.

The J gene is TRBJ1-5, the V gene TRBV11-2, with 9 bases aligning to TRBD1. The CDR3 has 15 amino acids. Per the germline V gene, CDR1 is SGHAT and CDR2 is FQNNGV. The ends lost 6 bases at V and 4 bases at J; junction bases unmatched: 7. The CDR3 DNA sequence: TGTGCCAGCAGTCGCGGGACAGGGTATAATCAGCCCCAGCATTTT. It is translated as CASSRGTGYNQPQHF. The whole variable domain, remainder taken from reference TRBV11-2 and TRBJ1-5, is EAGVAQSPRYKIIEKRQSVAFWCNPISGHATLYWYQQILGQGPKLLIQFQNNGVVDDSQLPKDRFSAERLKGVDSTLKIQPAKLEDSAVYLCASSRGTGYNQPQHFGDGTRLSIL.

The chain employs TRBV5-4 and TRBJ2-1; TRBD1 matches 7 bases. The trim removed 1 base at V and 10 bases at J, leaving 5 bases unmatched. CDR1 and CDR2 from the germline V gene are SGHNT and YYREEE (reference sequence). The CDR3 totals 13 residues. DNA of the CDR3: TGTGCCAGCAGCTTGAACAGGGGTCGCGAGCAGTTCTTC. Protein product: CASSLNRGREQFF.

The chain has TRBV7-6 and TRBJ2-6, with no clear D. The CDR3 loop spans 16 amino acids. Germline V gene lookup returns CDR1 SGHVS and CDR2 FNYEAQ. Trimming removed 1 base from V and 0 bases from J, with 7 bases in between. The CDR3 coding sequence is TGTGCCAGCAGCTTAGGACAAAACTCTGGGGCCAACGTCCTGACTTTC. Its protein product is CASSLGQNSGANVLTF.

The chain links TRBV5-4 to TRBJ2-7, with 7 bases fitting TRBD2. The V gene end was trimmed by 3 bases and the J gene end by 4 bases; junction bases not matched to a gene: 7. This CDR3 has 14 residues. Per the germline V gene, CDR1 is SGHNT and CDR2 is YYREEE (reference sequence). The CDR3 loop is CASSSEGRGYEQYF. DNA for the CDR3: TGTGCCAGCAGCTCTGAAGGGAGGGGATACGAGCAGTACTTC.

The rearrangement joins TRBV6-5 to TRBJ2-1, with 9 nucleotides matching TRBD1. V was pared by 5 bases and J by 8 bases, with 10 bases of the junction left unmatched. CDR3 length: 15 residues. Germline V gene lookup returns CDR1 MNHEY and CDR2 SVGAGI. For the CDR3, the DNA is TGTGCCAGCAGTCCGCCGGGACAGGGTACCGATGAGCAGTTCTTC. Amino acid sequence: CASSPPGQGTDEQFF.

The chain carries TRBV20-1 and TRBJ2-1; D unclear. The germline V gene encodes CDR1 DFQATT and CDR2 SNEGSKA (reference sequence). With 6 bases removed from V and 7 bases from J, the gap between germline ends came to 10 bases. This CDR3 is built from 11 residues. The CDR3 sequence is CSANGRNEQFF. The CDR3 region has the DNA TGCAGTGCAAATGGTCGTAATGAGCAGTTCTTC.

The chain carries TRBV2 and TRBJ1-2; D is perhaps TRBD1 (5 bases). The CDR3 extends over 15 amino acids. CDR1 is SNHLY and CDR2 is FYNNEI in the germline V gene. Trimming removed 6 bases from V and 4 bases from J, with 18 bases in between. CDR3: CASSHRMDKPYGYTF. The CDR3 bases are TGTGCCAGCAGCCACCGGATGGACAAGCCCTATGGCTACACCTTC. The full variable domain, rest sourced from reference TRBV2 and TRBJ1-2, is EPEVTQTPSHQVTQMGQEVILRCVPISNHLYFYWYRQILGQKVEFLVSFYNNEISEKSEIFDDQFSVERPDGSNFTLKIRSTKLEDSAMYFCASSHRMDKPYGYTFGSGTRLTVV.

The chain recombines TRBV29-1 with TRBJ2-7, with D possibly matching TRBD2 (6 bases). Per the germline V gene, CDR1 is SQVTM and CDR2 is ANQGSEA. This CDR3 has 12 amino acids. The V end was cut by 6 bases, the J end by 2 bases, with 11 bases between. The CDR3 is CSVARGTYEQYF. CDR3 bases: TGCAGCGTGGCGCGGGGCACCTACGAGCAGTACTTC.

This chain links TRBV7-9 with TRBJ2-2; TRBD2 is a possible D gene (5 bases). The CDR3 consists of 16 residues. The V end was cut by 5 bases, the J end by 2 bases, with 15 bases between. Per germline, CDR1 SEHNR and CDR2 FQNEAQ (reference sequence). The CDR3 region is CASSLRTGINTGELFF. CDR3 bases: TGTGCCAGCAGCCTCCGGACGGGAATTAACACCGGGGAGCTGTTTTTT. Filled out from reference TRBV7-9 and TRBJ2-2, the complete variable domain reads DTGVSQNPRHKITKRGQNVTFRCDPISEHNRLYWYRQTLGQGPEFLTYFQNEAQLEKSRLLSDRFSAERPKGSFSTLEIQRTEQGDSAMYLCASSLRTGINTGELFFGEGSRLTVL.

The chain joins TRBV27 to TRBJ1-2; 9 bases match TRBD1. Germline V gene data show CDR1 as MNHEY and CDR2 as SMNVEV (reference sequence). V lost 6 bases and J lost 8; bases outside the gene matches: 10. This CDR3 comprises 14 residues. As DNA, the CDR3 is TGTGCCAGCAGAAGACAGGGGGGCATTTGGGGCTACACCTTC. Its protein is CASRRQGGIWGYTF.

This chain joins TRBV28 and TRBJ2-7, with D unclear. The V end was cut by 5 bases, the J end by 1 base, with 9 bases between. This CDR3 has 13 amino acids. Germline V gene sequence: CDR1 MDHEN, CDR2 SYDVKM. The CDR3 sequence: CASSIGPSYEQYF. As DNA, the CDR3 is TGTGCCAGCAGTATCGGGCCTTCCTACGAGCAGTACTTC.

The chain employs TRBV9 and TRBJ1-5; no firm D call. The CDR3 has 13 residues. V was clipped by 0 bases and J by 6 bases, with 7 bases between them. Germline V CDR1 and CDR2: SGDLS, YYNGEE. The CDR3: CASSVATSQPQHF. Written as DNA, the CDR3 is TGTGCCAGCAGCGTAGCTACCAGTCAGCCCCAGCATTTT.

The chain uses TRBV2 and TRBJ2-1, with D maybe TRBD2 (6 bases). CDR3 length: 13 residues. Trimming stripped 8 bases from V and 5 bases from J, with 13 bases between. Germline V gene lookup returns CDR1 SNHLY and CDR2 FYNNEI. The CDR3 sequence: CASGAERDNEQFF. CDR3 coding DNA: TGTGCCAGCGGGGCGGAGCGGGACAATGAGCAGTTCTTC.

CDR3 in DNA: TGTGCCACCAGCAGAAGGACAGGCTTAGCGGACGAGCAGTACTTC. Its translation is CATSRRTGLADEQYF. The chain is built from TRBV15 and TRBJ2-7; a weak D match, TRBD1 (7 bases). With 2 bases removed from V and 5 bases from J, the gap between germline ends came to 16 bases. Germline loops: CDR1 LNHNV, CDR2 YYDKDF (reference sequence). This CDR3 has 15 amino acids.

The V and J genes are TRBV7-9 and TRBJ2-3; 12 nucleotides line up with TRBD2. V shed 1 base, J shed 9 bases, and the junction held 5 bases outside the gene matches. In germline, CDR1 is SEHNR, CDR2 FQNEAQ (reference sequence). The CDR3 contains 15 residues. The CDR3 DNA is TGTGCCAGCAGCTTAGTCGGGACTAGCGGGTTAACGCAGTATTTT. This encodes CASSLVGTSGLTQYF.

This chain uses TRBV28 with TRBJ2-7; 7 nucleotides match TRBD2. In germline, CDR1 is MDHEN, CDR2 SYDVKM. J lost 2 bases, V lost 8 bases, and 9 bases had no gene match. This CDR3 is 14 amino acids long. The CDR3 DNA reads TGTGCCAGCGTGGGGCGGGGGAGCACCTACGAGCAGTACTTC. Its translation: CASVGRGSTYEQYF.

Turning to this clone: Distinct nucleotide sequences in the sample also encode this CDR3. The gene calls are TRBV7-2 and TRBJ2-1; 11 bases fit TRBD2. The V and J ends lost 0 bases and 7 bases, in that order; junction bases with no gene match: 5. CDR1 SGHTA and CDR2 FQGNSA come from the germline V gene. This CDR3 is 16 amino acids long. The CDR3 DNA is TGTGCCAGCAGCTTAGCGCGGCTAGCGGGAGGTAATGAGCAGTTCTTC. Encoded protein: CASSLARLAGGNEQFF.

The V and J genes are TRBV5-1 and TRBJ1-1; 8 bases are a match to TRBD1. The V gene's germline CDR1 is SGHRS and CDR2 YFSETQ. J lost 7 bases, V lost 4 bases, and 6 bases had no gene match. CDR3 length: 13 residues. Here the CDR3 DNA reads TGCGCCAGCAGCGGACAGGGACGAATTGAAGCTTTCTTT. Amino acids: CASSGQGRIEAFF.

The V call is TRBV19, the J call TRBJ1-4, with 8 bases lining up with TRBD1. The V and J ends lost 7 bases and 6 bases, in that order; junction bases with no gene match: 10. This CDR3 has 15 residues. Germline V lookup: CDR1 LNHDA, CDR2 SQIVND (reference sequence). In DNA form, the CDR3 reads TGTGCCAGTACCGATAGGACAGGGCGATATGAAAAACTGTTTTTT. This translates into CASTDRTGRYEKLFF.